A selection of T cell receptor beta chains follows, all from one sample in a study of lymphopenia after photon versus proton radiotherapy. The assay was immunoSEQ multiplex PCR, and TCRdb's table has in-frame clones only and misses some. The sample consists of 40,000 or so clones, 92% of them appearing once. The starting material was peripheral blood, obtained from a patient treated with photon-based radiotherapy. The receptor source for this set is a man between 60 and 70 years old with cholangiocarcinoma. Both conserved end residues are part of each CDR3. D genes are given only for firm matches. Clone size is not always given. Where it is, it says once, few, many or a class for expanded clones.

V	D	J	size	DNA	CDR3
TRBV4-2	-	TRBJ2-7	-	TGTGCCAGCAGCCTAGGACCCGTGTCGGAGGAGCAGTACTTC	CASSLGPVSEEQYF
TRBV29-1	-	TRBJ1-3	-	TGCAGCGTGAAGGACGACTCTGGAAACACCATATATTTT	CSVKDDSGNTIYF
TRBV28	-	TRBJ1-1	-	TGTGCCAGCAGTCAACCTCGAGGGGGGAACACTGAAGCTTTCTTT	CASSQPRGGNTEAFF
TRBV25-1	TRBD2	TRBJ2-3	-	TGTGCCAGCAGTGAATCTAGGCTAGCGGGCACAGATACGCAGTATTTT	CASSESRLAGTDTQYF
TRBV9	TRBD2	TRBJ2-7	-	TGTGCCAGCAGCGCCCGGGGGGGGAGCGAGCAGTACTTC	CASSARGGSEQYF
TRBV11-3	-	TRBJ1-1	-	TGTGCCAGCAGCCGCGAAGGGGACACTGAAGCTTTCTTT	CASSREGDTEAFF
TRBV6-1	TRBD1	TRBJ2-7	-	TGTGCCAGCAGTGATGGACAGGCCTACGAGCAGTACTTC	CASSDGQAYEQYF
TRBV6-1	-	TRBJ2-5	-	TGTGCCAGCAGCCGACGCCCGGGAGAGACCCAGTACTTC	CASSRRPGETQYF
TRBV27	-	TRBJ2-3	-	TGTGCCAGCAGTTTAGGGTTGGGGGGCTTCACAGATACGCAGTATTTT	CASSLGLGGFTDTQYF
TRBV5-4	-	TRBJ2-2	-	TGTGCCAGCAGCTTGGCCGAAGGAAGTAACACCGGGGAGCTGTTTTTT	CASSLAEGSNTGELFF
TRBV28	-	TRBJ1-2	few	TGTGCCAGCAGTCCGAAGACAGTCTATGGCTACACCTTC	CASSPKTVYGYTF
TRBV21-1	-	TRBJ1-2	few	TGTGCCACCAAGGAACAGGGGGCCTATGGCTACACCTTC	CATKEQGAYGYTF
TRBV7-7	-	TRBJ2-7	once	TGTGCCAGCAGCTTAGCGCGTCAAAGCTCCCACGAGCAGTACTTC	CASSLARQSSHEQYF
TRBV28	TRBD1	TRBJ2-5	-	TGTGCCAGCAGCCCTTTGAGGCGGGACAGGGGTGCTGAGACCCAGTACTTC	CASSPLRRDRGAETQYF
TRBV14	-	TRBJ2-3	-	TGTGCCAGCAGCCAAGAGGTTCCAGGGGCGGGGGATACGCAGTATTTT	CASSQEVPGAGDTQYF
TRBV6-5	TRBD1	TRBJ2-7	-	TGTGCCAGCAGTAAGCCGGGACAGGGCATCTACGAGCAGTACTTC	CASSKPGQGIYEQYF
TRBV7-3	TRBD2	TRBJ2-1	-	TGTGCCAGTTCGGGGGGACCAGGCAATGAGCAGTTCTTC	CASSGGPGNEQFF
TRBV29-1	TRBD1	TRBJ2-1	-	TGCAGCGTGGACAGGGTCAATGAGCAGTTCTTC	CSVDRVNEQFF
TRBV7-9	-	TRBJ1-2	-	TGTGCCAGCAGTTCGGGACACCGAAACTATGGCTACACCTTC	CASSSGHRNYGYTF
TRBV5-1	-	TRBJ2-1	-	TGCGCCAGCAGCTTTAGGGGACGGGGTGAGCAGTTCTTC	CASSFRGRGEQFF
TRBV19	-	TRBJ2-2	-	TGTGCCAGTACCGGGACCGGCACGAACACCGGGGAGCTGTTTTTT	CASTGTGTNTGELFF
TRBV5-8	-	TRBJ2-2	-	TGTGCCAGCAGCCTGACCGGTGCTGCGAACACCGGGGAGCTGTTTTTT	CASSLTGAANTGELFF
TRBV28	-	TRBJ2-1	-	TGTGCCAGCAGTTTTAACGGGGGAGCTTTGGATGAGCAGTTCTTC	CASSFNGGALDEQFF
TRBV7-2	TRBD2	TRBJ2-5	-	TGTGCCAGCAGCTCGCTTAGCGGGGGGGACACAATTGGAGAGACCCAGTACTTC	CASSSLSGGDTIGETQYF
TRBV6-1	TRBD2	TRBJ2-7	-	TGTGCCAGCAGGGGACTAGCGGGGGGAATTGGCGAGCAGTACTTC	CASRGLAGGIGEQYF
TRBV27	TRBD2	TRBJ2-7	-	TGTGCCAGCAGTTCCCCCCCGGGGACTAGCGGGAGCTACGAGCAGTACTTC	CASSSPPGTSGSYEQYF
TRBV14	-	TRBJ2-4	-	TGTGCCAGCAGCCAAAACAGGGTAGACGCCAAAAACATTCAGTACTTC	CASSQNRVDAKNIQYF
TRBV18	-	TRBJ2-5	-	TGTGCCAGCTCACCACCGGAAGAGACCCAGTACTTC	CASSPPEETQYF
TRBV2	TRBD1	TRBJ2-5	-	TGTGCCAGCAGTGCCGACTTGACAGGGGTGGAGACCCAGTACTTC	CASSADLTGVETQYF
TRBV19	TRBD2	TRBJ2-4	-	TGTGCCAGTAGTATGCCGTGGGGGATAGCGGGAGCGGACAAAAACATTCAGTACTTC	CASSMPWGIAGADKNIQYF
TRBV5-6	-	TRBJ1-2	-	TGTGCCAGCAGCTTGACCGCCAACTATGGCTACACCTTC	CASSLTANYGYTF
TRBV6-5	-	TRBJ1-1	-	TGTGCCAGCAGTGGTAGGACAGTGAACACTGAAGCTTTCTTT	CASSGRTVNTEAFF
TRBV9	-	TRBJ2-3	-	TGTGCCAGCAGCGTGGGCTCCGATCCTAGCACAGATACGCAGTATTTT	CASSVGSDPSTDTQYF
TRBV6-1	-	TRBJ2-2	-	TGTGCCAGTACGGAGAACACCGGGGAGCTGTTTTTT	CASTENTGELFF
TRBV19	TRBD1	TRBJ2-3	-	TGTGCCAGTAGTGGGGGGACAGGGGGCCACCCTAGCACAGATACGCAGTATTTT	CASSGGTGGHPSTDTQYF
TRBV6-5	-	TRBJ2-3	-	TGTGCCAGCAGTTCCCGGTGGCTCGGCGGAGTAGATACGCAGTATTTT	CASSSRWLGGVDTQYF
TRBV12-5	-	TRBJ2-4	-	TGTGCTAGTGGTAACCCTGGGGGCTACATTCAGTACTTC	CASGNPGGYIQYF
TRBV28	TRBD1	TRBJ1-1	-	TGTGCCAGCGGGGACAGAGCGAACACTGAAGCTTTCTTT	CASGDRANTEAFF
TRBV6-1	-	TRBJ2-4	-	TGTGCCAGCAGTGAAGCGCGCAGCTACTCGGGGGCCAAAAACATTCAGTACTTC	CASSEARSYSGAKNIQYF
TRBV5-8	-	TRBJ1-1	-	TGTGCCAGCAGCTTAGGCAGCTTCATGAACACTGAAGCTTTCTTT	CASSLGSFMNTEAFF
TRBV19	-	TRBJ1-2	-	TGTGCCAGTAGTATTTATGGAGGAGGTAACTATGGCTACACCTTC	CASSIYGGGNYGYTF
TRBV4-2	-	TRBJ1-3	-	TGTGCCAGCAGCACCCTAGGAGGGTTCCAATATTTT	CASSTLGGFQYF
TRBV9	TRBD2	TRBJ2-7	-	TGTGCCAGCAGCCGGGGAACTAGCGGGAGAAACGAGCAGTACTTC	CASSRGTSGRNEQYF
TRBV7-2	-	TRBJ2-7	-	TGTGCCAGCAGCCGTACTTTTGCGGACGAGCAGTACTTC	CASSRTFADEQYF
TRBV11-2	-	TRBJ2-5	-	TGTGCCAGCAGCAGACTAGTCCAGGAGACCCAGTACTTC	CASSRLVQETQYF
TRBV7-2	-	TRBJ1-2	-	TGTGCCAGCAGCTTATCTCCGGGACACCCTTCGGGCTACACCTTC	CASSLSPGHPSGYTF
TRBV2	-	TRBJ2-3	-	TGTGCCAGCAGTGTCGGGGCTAGCACAGATACGCAGTATTTT	CASSVGASTDTQYF
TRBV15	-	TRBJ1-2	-	TGTGCCACCAGCAGAGGGGGTATAGGCTACAACTATGGCTACACCTTC	CATSRGGIGYNYGYTF
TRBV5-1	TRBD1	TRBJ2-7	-	TGCGCCAGCAGCGCCTCACAGGGGGCCAACGAGCAGTACTTC	CASSASQGANEQYF
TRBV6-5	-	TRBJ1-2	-	TGTGCCAGCAGTACATCAGGGGTTCGGGTGGGTGGCTACACCTTC	CASSTSGVRVGGYTF
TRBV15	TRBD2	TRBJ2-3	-	TGTGCCACCAGCAGAGTTACAGCGGGAGGGACAGATACGCAGTATTTT	CATSRVTAGGTDTQYF
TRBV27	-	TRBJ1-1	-	TGTGCCAGCAGTCGCGATCGACAGGAAAACACTGAAGCTTTCTTT	CASSRDRQENTEAFF
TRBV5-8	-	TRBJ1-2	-	TGTGCCAGCAGCTTGGACAGTTTCTATGGCTACACCTTC	CASSLDSFYGYTF
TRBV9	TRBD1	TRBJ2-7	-	TGTGCCAGCAGCAATTCCCGGGACAGGAGTATCTACGAGCAGTACTTC	CASSNSRDRSIYEQYF
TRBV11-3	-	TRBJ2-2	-	TGTGCCAGCAGCTTAGGGAGTAACACCGGGGAGCTGTTTTTT	CASSLGSNTGELFF